The 27 T cell receptor beta chains given below trace back to one sample, sequenced in a study of T cell changes during pregnancy in multiple sclerosis. TCRdb keeps only in-frame clones here, not all; method: immunoSEQ multiplex PCR. The sample gives about 68,000 clones, about nine tenths of which show up once; roughly 1.5% is in the top ten. This specimen was peripheral blood, taken in the third trimester of pregnancy. All receptors come from a female donor with multiple sclerosis, enrolled in a pregnancy study.

This rearrangement joins TRBV6-4 to TRBJ2-2, with TRBD2 as a possible D gene (5 bases). Deletions cut 4 bases from V and 4 bases from J, with 7 bases between. The CDR3 consists of 13 residues. The germline V gene encodes CDR1 MRHNA and CDR2 SNTAGT. This CDR3 reads CASSAGSTGELFF. CDR3 in DNA: TGTGCCAGCAGTGCGGGGAGCACCGGGGAGCTGTTTTTT.

This clone has just one count. The V gene is TRBV6-5, the J gene TRBJ1-1, with D possibly being TRBD1 (5 bases). The V gene's germline CDR1 is MNHEY and CDR2 SVGAGI. V was shortened by 0 bases and J by 3 bases, with 11 bases between the two germline ends. This CDR3 contains 15 residues. CDR3 nucleotide sequence: TGTGCCAGCAGTTACTCTTTGGGAGGGGACACTGAAGCTTTCTTT. It codes for CASSYSLGGDTEAFF.

The chain carries TRBV6-6 and TRBJ2-2; a weak D match, TRBD2 (6 bases). V was clipped by 6 bases and J by 4 bases, with 18 bases between them. From germline, CDR1 is MNHNY and CDR2 SVGAGI (reference sequence). This CDR3 is 16 amino acids long. Written as DNA, the CDR3 is TGTGCCAGCAGGCAACGGGGGACGGAGGGCACCGGGGAGCTGTTTTTT. This sequence encodes CASRQRGTEGTGELFF.

The chain is built from TRBV7-2 and TRBJ2-5; D is unclear. The CDR3 extends over 15 amino acids. V was shortened by 5 bases and J by 5 bases, with 18 bases between the two germline ends. CDR1 is SGHTA and CDR2 is FQGNSA in the germline V gene. The CDR3: CASSLLITPGETQYF. The DNA of the CDR3 is TGTGCCAGCAGCCTCTTAATCACACCCGGGGAGACCCAGTACTTC. Complete variable domain (other parts from reference TRBV7-2 and TRBJ2-5): GAGVSQSPSNKVTEKGKDVELRCDPISGHTALYWYRQSLGQGLEFLIYFQGNSAPDKSGLPSDRFSAERTGGSVSTLTIQRTQQEDSAVYLCASSLLITPGETQYFGPGTRLLVL.

The chain has TRBV27 and TRBJ2-7; 9 bases align to TRBD2. CDR1 is MNHEY and CDR2 is SMNVEV in the germline V gene (reference sequence). J was trimmed by 3 bases and V by 3 bases; bases with no gene match: 6. The CDR3 covers 15 residues. CDR3 amino acids: CASSFRASGVYEQYF. CDR3 coding DNA: TGTGCCAGCAGTTTTAGGGCTAGCGGGGTCTACGAGCAGTACTTC.

The V call is TRBV18, the J call TRBJ1-3, with D uncertain. V was pared by 2 bases and J by 4 bases, with 15 bases between. The CDR3 runs to 16 residues. The V gene's germline CDR1 is KGHSH and CDR2 LQKENI. In DNA form, the CDR3 reads TGTGCCAGCTCACCAGACCCAGGACTTTCCGGAAACACCATATATTTT. Translation: CASSPDPGLSGNTIYF. Supplemented by reference TRBV18 and TRBJ1-3, the full variable domain reads NAGVMQNPRHLVRRRGQEARLRCSPMKGHSHVYWYRQLPEEGLKFMVYLQKENIIDESGMPKERFSAEFPKEGPSILRIQQVVRGDSAAYFCASSPDPGLSGNTIYFGEGSWLTVV.

In this sample, this clone turned up a few times. This chain connects TRBV4-2 to TRBJ1-2; D may be TRBD1 (6 bases). The germline V gene encodes CDR1 LGHNA and CDR2 YNFKEQ. V was clipped by 4 bases and J by 3 bases, with 15 bases between them. The CDR3 extends over 15 amino acids. This CDR3 reads CASSPVGRGYYGYTF. DNA of the CDR3: TGTGCCAGCAGCCCGGTGGGCAGGGGCTACTATGGCTACACCTTC.

The table lists this clone with a count of one. The gene calls are TRBV9 and TRBJ2-5; TRBD1 agrees at 10 bases. With the DNA end fitting TRBJ2-7 better, the J assignment may be wrong. CDR3 length: 14 residues. Germline CDR1 is SGDLS and CDR2 is YYNGEE. CDR3 DNA: TGTGCCAGCAGCGCGACAGGGGGCTCATACGAGCAGTACTTC. It codes for CASSATGGSYEQYF.

This chain joins TRBV5-1 and TRBJ2-7; D might be TRBD2 (6 bases). The CDR3 spans 14 residues. Germline CDR1 SGHRS, CDR2 YFSETQ. V gave up 0 bases and J gave up 5 bases, with 12 bases separating them. The DNA for the CDR3 is TGCGCCAGCAGCTTGGGGACTATAGGCGACGAGCAGTACTTC. Its protein product is CASSLGTIGDEQYF. Using reference TRBV5-1 and TRBJ2-7 for the parts outside the CDR3, the full variable domain is KAGVTQTPRYLIKTRGQQVTLSCSPISGHRSVSWYQQTPGQGLQFLFEYFSETQRNKGNFPGRFSGRQFSNSRSEMNVSTLELGDSALYLCASSLGTIGDEQYFGPGTRLTVT.

The chain carries TRBV9 and TRBJ1-4; D unresolved. The CDR3 loop spans 15 amino acids. V lost 4 bases to trimming and J lost 5 bases, with 15 bases between them. Looked up from germline, CDR1 is SGDLS and CDR2 is YYNGEE. The CDR3 protein is CASSPGGELNEKLFF. Written as DNA, the CDR3 is TGTGCCAGCAGCCCCGGCGGGGAACTCAATGAAAAACTGTTTTTT.

This chain joins TRBV29-1 and TRBJ1-1; D unclear. V was trimmed by 3 bases and J by 9 bases, leaving 11 bases between them. The CDR3 is 11 residues long. CDR1 and CDR2 from the germline V gene are SQVTM and ANQGSEA. The DNA of the CDR3 is TGCAGCGTTGATAAGGAGACCCAAGCTTTCTTT. Its translation is CSVDKETQAFF.

J is TRBJ2-5 and V is TRBV7-9; D is perhaps TRBD2 (5 bases). This CDR3 spans 13 amino acids. Germline CDR1 SEHNR, CDR2 FQNEAQ (reference sequence). V dropped 5 bases and J dropped 4 bases, with 11 bases sitting between them. The CDR3 spells CASSLESGETQYF. CDR3 in DNA: TGTGCCAGCAGCCTCGAGAGCGGAGAGACCCAGTACTTC.

J is TRBJ1-5 and V is TRBV7-2; D is ambiguous. From germline, CDR1 is SGHTA and CDR2 FQGNSA. Between the trimmed V and J ends, which lost 0 bases and 7 bases, there was a span of 13 bases. The CDR3 runs to 15 residues. The CDR3 loop is CASSLATTSGQPQHF. In DNA form, the CDR3 reads TGTGCCAGCAGCTTAGCGACCACCTCGGGGCAGCCCCAGCATTTT.

V is TRBV7-2 and J is TRBJ2-1; a weak D match, TRBD2 (6 bases). This CDR3 contains 13 residues. Trimming shortened V by 0 bases and J by 15 bases, and 15 bases separated the two germline ends. Germline values: CDR1 SGHTA, CDR2 FQGNSA. The CDR3, as DNA: TGTGCCAGCAGCTTAGCCCGGGCCCGGGAGTGGTTCTTC. Its protein product is CASSLARAREWFF.

This chain uses TRBV5-6 with TRBJ2-7; TRBD2 might be the D (6 bases). V lost 3 bases to trimming and J lost 3 bases, with 19 bases between them. This CDR3 contains 16 residues. Germline V gene lookup returns CDR1 SGHDT and CDR2 YYEEEE. The DNA for the CDR3 is TGTGCCAGCAGCTCGAACCCCCCTCTGCGGGGCTACGAGCAGTACTTC. Translated: CASSSNPPLRGYEQYF.

There are a few counts of this clone. V and J are TRBV11-2 and TRBJ1-3; D is unclear. This CDR3 is built from 14 residues. The germline gives CDR1 SGHAT, CDR2 FQNNGV. V was pared by 4 bases and J by 0 bases, with 7 bases between. Here the CDR3 reads CASSSVLSGNTIYF. CDR3 DNA sequence: TGTGCCAGCAGCTCCGTTCTCTCTGGAAACACCATATATTTT.

There are a few counts of this clone. The V call is TRBV18, the J call TRBJ1-1; D call uncertain. Trimming cost V 4 bases and J 6 bases, with 21 bases left between them. The CDR3 totals 16 residues. Per the germline V gene, CDR1 is KGHSH and CDR2 is LQKENI. The CDR3 nucleotides read TGTGCCAGCTCACTAACGGGAGGAGGGAGTTACTCTGAAGCTTTCTTT. This translates into CASSLTGGGSYSEAFF.

This chain uses TRBV6-5 with TRBJ1-2, with 10 bases identical to TRBD1. The CDR3 loop spans 14 amino acids. CDR1 and CDR2 from the germline V gene are MNHEY and SVGAGI. After removal of 2 bases from V and 8 bases from J, the junction contained 5 bases not matched to a gene. The CDR3 is CASSYLGQGDGYTF. In DNA, the CDR3 is TGTGCCAGCAGTTACCTCGGACAGGGGGACGGCTACACCTTC.

The V and J genes are TRBV7-2 and TRBJ2-2; possibly TRBD1 for D (6 bases). Germline loops: CDR1 SGHTA, CDR2 FQGNSA. The CDR3 runs to 15 residues. V shed 6 bases and J shed 5 bases, with 16 bases lying between them. CDR3 sequence: CASSPTGGRTGELFF. As DNA, the CDR3 is TGTGCCAGCAGTCCGACAGGAGGTAGGACCGGGGAGCTGTTTTTT.

The V and J genes are TRBV16 and TRBJ1-1; D unresolved. CDR3 size: 15 residues. The V gene's germline CDR1 is KGHSY and CDR2 FQNENV. V was pared by 5 bases and J by 0 bases, with 13 bases between. The CDR3 is CASSVQRELNTEAFF. The CDR3 nucleotides read TGTGCCAGCAGCGTCCAGAGGGAATTGAACACTGAAGCTTTCTTT.

The chain is built from TRBV6-5 and TRBJ1-2; maybe TRBD1 (5 bases). The V gene lost 5 bases and the J gene lost 7 bases, with 14 bases spanning the gap. Germline V gives CDR1 MNHEY, CDR2 SVGAGI. The CDR3 runs 13 residues. The CDR3 DNA reads TGTGCCAGCAGTACGAGACCCGGGGGTGGCTACACCTTC. Protein sequence: CASSTRPGGGYTF.

V is TRBV19 and J is TRBJ2-7; perhaps TRBD2 as D (5 bases). Trimming took off 5 bases at V and 5 bases at J, with 16 bases between the two ends. The germline gives CDR1 LNHDA, CDR2 SQIVND (reference sequence). The CDR3 totals 14 residues. The chain's CDR3 is CASSPSIGNDEQYF. For the CDR3, the DNA is TGTGCCAGTAGTCCCAGTATCGGGAACGACGAGCAGTACTTC.

The gene calls are TRBV4-2 and TRBJ1-5; D is possibly TRBD1 (5 bases). The CDR3 is made up of 18 amino acids. Germline V gene lookup returns CDR1 LGHNA and CDR2 YNFKEQ. V lost 0 bases and J lost 6, with 21 bases in between. CDR3 amino acids: CASSQDGVQVQGSQPQHF. The CDR3 bases are TGTGCCAGCAGCCAAGATGGGGTACAGGTTCAAGGAAGTCAGCCCCAGCATTTT.

CDR3 residues: CASSPKDRPRLYNEQFF. The CDR3 region has the DNA TGTGCCAGCAGCCCCAAGGACAGGCCCCGATTATACAATGAGCAGTTCTTC. This rearrangement joins TRBV4-2 to TRBJ2-1; TRBD1 agrees at 7 bases. After removal of 4 bases from V and 4 bases from J, the junction contained 13 bases not matched to a gene. Germline loops: CDR1 LGHNA, CDR2 YNFKEQ. The CDR3 has 17 residues.

The V gene is TRBV19, the J gene TRBJ1-5, with D unresolved. This CDR3 comprises 12 residues. Germline V gene lookup returns CDR1 LNHDA and CDR2 SQIVND (reference sequence). Trimming pared 0 bases from V and 7 bases from J, leaving 4 bases between. The CDR3 sequence: CASSIDLQPQHF. CDR3 in DNA: TGTGCCAGTAGTATAGATCTACAGCCCCAGCATTTT. Looking up the rest from reference TRBV19 and TRBJ1-5 gives the full variable domain: DGGITQSPKYLFRKEGQNVTLSCEQNLNHDAMYWYRQDPGQGLRLIYYSQIVNDFQKGDIAEGYSVSREKKESFPLTVTSAQKNPTAFYLCASSIDLQPQHFGDGTRLSIL.

This clone occurred a few times. The chain links TRBV5-1 to TRBJ2-7, with 9 bases matching TRBD1. V dropped 7 bases and J dropped 3; count of bases not matched to a gene: 11. The germline V gene has CDR1 SGHRS and CDR2 YFSETQ. This CDR3 region has 15 residues. The CDR3 DNA is TGCGCCAGCTTTTATCTTCCGGGACAGGGCTACGAGCAGTACTTC. This gives the protein CASFYLPGQGYEQYF.

This chain connects TRBV29-1 to TRBJ2-1, with 7 nucleotides matching TRBD1. The ends lost 6 bases at V and 6 bases at J; junction bases unmatched: 8. The CDR3 totals 13 residues. Germline V gives CDR1 SQVTM, CDR2 ANQGSEA. The CDR3 here is CSVLTGMANEQFF. In DNA form, the CDR3 reads TGCAGCGTGCTGACAGGGATGGCCAATGAGCAGTTCTTC.